This is a list of T cell receptor beta chains from one sample in a study of CD8+ T cells in alopecia areata. Measured with immunoSEQ multiplex PCR; TCRdb has only the in-frame clones, and not every one. The repertoire holds over 150,000 clones, with around three fifths as singletons. Specimen: CD4+ T cells sorted from blood, collected at week 24, from a patient treated with tofacitinib. The source is a human donor with alopecia areata. The CDR3 runs from the conserved cysteine through the conserved F or W. D genes are given only for firm matches. A row's size may be missing; if present it is once, few, many or a size class.

j_gene: TRBJ2-2; d_gene: NA; v_gene: TRBV6-5; abundance: NA; CDR3nt: TGTGCCAGCAGTTACGCAGGGTTTAACACCGGGGAGCTGTTTTTT; CDR3aa: CASSYAGFNTGELFF
j_gene: TRBJ1-1; d_gene: NA; v_gene: TRBV5-1; abundance: NA; CDR3nt: TGCGCCAGCAGCTTGGTTCGAAACACTGAAGCTTTCTTT; CDR3aa: CASSLVRNTEAFF
j_gene: TRBJ1-1; d_gene: NA; v_gene: TRBV7-2; abundance: NA; CDR3nt: TGTGCCAGCAGCCCCAGGGCGGGGGTCACTGAAGCTTTCTTT; CDR3aa: CASSPRAGVTEAFF
j_gene: TRBJ1-2; d_gene: TRBD1; v_gene: TRBV30; abundance: NA; CDR3nt: TGTGCCTGGACTCACAGGGGGAACTATGGCTACACCTTC; CDR3aa: CAWTHRGNYGYTF
j_gene: TRBJ1-6; d_gene: TRBD1; v_gene: TRBV19; abundance: NA; CDR3nt: TGTGCCAGTAGTAACCGACAGGGGGTTTATTCACCCCTCCACTTT; CDR3aa: CASSNRQGVYSPLHF
j_gene: TRBJ2-5; d_gene: TRBD2; v_gene: TRBV7-9; abundance: NA; CDR3nt: TGTGCCAGCAGCTCCGGGACTAGCGGTGAGACCCAGTACTTC; CDR3aa: CASSSGTSGETQYF
j_gene: TRBJ2-3; d_gene: TRBD1; v_gene: TRBV5-6; abundance: NA; CDR3nt: TGTGCCAGCAGCTTGGGGGTGGGACAGGGAACCTTAGATACGCAGTATTTT; CDR3aa: CASSLGVGQGTLDTQYF
j_gene: TRBJ1-1; d_gene: NA; v_gene: TRBV14; abundance: NA; CDR3nt: TGTGCCAGCAGGATGGGAGGGGGGACTGAAGCTTTCTTT; CDR3aa: CASRMGGGTEAFF
j_gene: TRBJ2-1; d_gene: NA; v_gene: TRBV5-4; abundance: NA; CDR3nt: TGTGCCAGCAGCTTGGTGGGGGGAAATGAGCAGTTCTTC; CDR3aa: CASSLVGGNEQFF
j_gene: TRBJ2-1; d_gene: NA; v_gene: TRBV9; abundance: NA; CDR3nt: TGTGCCTACCCCCGGGAGATGGGGGACAATGAGCAGTTCTTC; CDR3aa: CAYPREMGDNEQFF
j_gene: TRBJ2-7; d_gene: TRBD2; v_gene: TRBV25-1; abundance: NA; CDR3nt: TGTGCCAGCAGTGAACCGGGGGGGAGGTACGAGCAGTACTTC; CDR3aa: CASSEPGGRYEQYF
j_gene: TRBJ1-5; d_gene: TRBD1; v_gene: TRBV18; abundance: medium-sized; CDR3nt: TGTGCCAGCTCGCCCGGGACAGAACAGCCCCAGCATTTT; CDR3aa: CASSPGTEQPQHF
j_gene: TRBJ1-5; d_gene: NA; v_gene: TRBV2; abundance: NA; CDR3nt: TGTGCCAGCAAGTCCGACATGATACGCAATCAGCCCCAGCATTTT; CDR3aa: CASKSDMIRNQPQHF
j_gene: TRBJ2-4; d_gene: TRBD1; v_gene: TRBV27; abundance: NA; CDR3nt: TGTGCCAGCTGGGTCAGGGGGCGCGGGGCCAAAAACATTCAGTACTTC; CDR3aa: CASWVRGRGAKNIQYF
j_gene: TRBJ2-3; d_gene: NA; v_gene: TRBV29-1; abundance: once; CDR3nt: TGCAGCGTTGGGGGAGACGATACGCAGTATTTT; CDR3aa: CSVGGDDTQYF
j_gene: TRBJ2-2; d_gene: NA; v_gene: TRBV7-9; abundance: NA; CDR3nt: TGTGCCAGCAGCTTCTCGGGACACGTCACCGGGGAGCTGTTTTTT; CDR3aa: CASSFSGHVTGELFF
j_gene: TRBJ2-2; d_gene: NA; v_gene: TRBV5-4; abundance: once; CDR3nt: TGTGCCAGCAGCGCGGCGTTGGGGAGCACCGGGGAGCTGTTTTTT; CDR3aa: CASSAALGSTGELFF
j_gene: TRBJ2-5; d_gene: NA; v_gene: TRBV9; abundance: few; CDR3nt: TGTGCCAGCAGCGTAGTATCCGGAGGAGAGACCCAGTACTTC; CDR3aa: CASSVVSGGETQYF
j_gene: TRBJ1-2; d_gene: NA; v_gene: TRBV5-1; abundance: NA; CDR3nt: TGCGCCAGCAGCAGGGACGGAGGGGACTATGGCTACACCTTC; CDR3aa: CASSRDGGDYGYTF
j_gene: TRBJ1-1; d_gene: NA; v_gene: TRBV15; abundance: NA; CDR3nt: TGTGCCACCAGCAGAGGTACCCAGGGCACTGAAGCTTTCTTT; CDR3aa: CATSRGTQGTEAFF
j_gene: TRBJ1-1; d_gene: TRBD1; v_gene: TRBV4-2; abundance: NA; CDR3nt: TGTGCCAGCAGCCCAGGGGGAGCTAACACTGAAGCTTTCTTT; CDR3aa: CASSPGGANTEAFF
j_gene: TRBJ2-5; d_gene: TRBD2; v_gene: TRBV27; abundance: NA; CDR3nt: TGTGCCAGCAGTCAAGGGCCCGGGAGGGCAGAGACCCAGTACTTC; CDR3aa: CASSQGPGRAETQYF
j_gene: TRBJ1-2; d_gene: TRBD1; v_gene: TRBV2; abundance: NA; CDR3nt: TGTGCCAGCAGTGAGGACAGGGTACGCGGCTACACCTTC; CDR3aa: CASSEDRVRGYTF
j_gene: TRBJ2-3; d_gene: TRBD2; v_gene: TRBV4-2; abundance: NA; CDR3nt: TGTGCCAGCAGCCAAGATTGGGGACTAGCGGCAGATACGCAGTATTTT; CDR3aa: CASSQDWGLAADTQYF
j_gene: TRBJ2-2; d_gene: NA; v_gene: TRBV30; abundance: NA; CDR3nt: TGTGCCTGGGTCGGGGGGCCGGGCACCGGGGAGCTGTTTTTT; CDR3aa: CAWVGGPGTGELFF
j_gene: TRBJ1-1; d_gene: NA; v_gene: TRBV5-1; abundance: NA; CDR3nt: TGCGCCAGCAGCTCGAAAGGCAACACTGAAGCTTTCTTT; CDR3aa: CASSSKGNTEAFF
j_gene: TRBJ1-5; d_gene: NA; v_gene: TRBV15; abundance: once; CDR3nt: TGTGCCACCAGCAGAGATTTCGGAGGGGGACGATCTCAGCCCCAGCATTTT; CDR3aa: CATSRDFGGGRSQPQHF
j_gene: TRBJ2-7; d_gene: NA; v_gene: TRBV15; abundance: once; CDR3nt: TGTGCCACCAGCAGAGACAGGGGACTCCCCCCCTACGAGCAGTACTTC; CDR3aa: CATSRDRGLPPYEQYF
j_gene: TRBJ2-5; d_gene: NA; v_gene: TRBV2; abundance: NA; CDR3nt: TGTGCCAGCTGCTTGGAGAACCAAGAGACCCAGTACTTC; CDR3aa: CASCLENQETQYF
j_gene: TRBJ1-2; d_gene: NA; v_gene: TRBV28; abundance: NA; CDR3nt: TGTGCCAGCAGTACGCAGGGGCGCGGCTACACCTTC; CDR3aa: CASSTQGRGYTF
j_gene: TRBJ2-7; d_gene: TRBD1; v_gene: TRBV10-3; abundance: NA; CDR3nt: TGTGCCATCAGTGAAACAGGGGAGTACGAGCAGTACTTC; CDR3aa: CAISETGEYEQYF
j_gene: TRBJ1-2; d_gene: NA; v_gene: TRBV6-5; abundance: NA; CDR3nt: TGTGCCAGCAGTTACTCATCGGGCGCTTCGGATGGCTACACCTTC; CDR3aa: CASSYSSGASDGYTF
j_gene: TRBJ1-4; d_gene: NA; v_gene: TRBV19; abundance: few; CDR3nt: TGTGCCAGTAGCACCGCCGGCGGGACAACGTTTTTT; CDR3aa: CASSTAGGTTFF
j_gene: TRBJ2-5; d_gene: TRBD1; v_gene: TRBV9; abundance: NA; CDR3nt: TGTGCCAGCAGCGTAGATGGACAGGGGGCAGGCGAGACCCAGTACTTC; CDR3aa: CASSVDGQGAGETQYF
j_gene: TRBJ2-7; d_gene: NA; v_gene: TRBV28; abundance: many; CDR3nt: TGTGCCAGCAGTTTCAGTTATCGTCACTCCTACGAGCAGTACTTC; CDR3aa: CASSFSYRHSYEQYF
j_gene: TRBJ1-2; d_gene: NA; v_gene: TRBV5-1; abundance: NA; CDR3nt: TGCGCCAGCAGCTTGGTCGCGGCTGCGGGGACGTCCTATGGCTACACCTTC; CDR3aa: CASSLVAAAGTSYGYTF
j_gene: TRBJ1-6; d_gene: TRBD1; v_gene: TRBV6-5; abundance: NA; CDR3nt: TGTGCCACCAAGGGAGACAGGGGTTCACCCCTCCACTTT; CDR3aa: CATKGDRGSPLHF
j_gene: TRBJ2-6; d_gene: NA; v_gene: TRBV7-9; abundance: NA; CDR3nt: TGTGCCAGCAGCTTTGAGACAGCGAACAACGTCCTGACTTTC; CDR3aa: CASSFETANNVLTF
j_gene: TRBJ1-1; d_gene: TRBD1; v_gene: TRBV18; abundance: few; CDR3nt: TGTGCCAGCTCATCCGGGACAGGGGGAACTGAAGCTTTCTTT; CDR3aa: CASSSGTGGTEAFF
j_gene: TRBJ2-5; d_gene: TRBD2; v_gene: TRBV29-1; abundance: few; CDR3nt: TGCAGCGTAACCCTAGCGGGGGGGCCAGAGACCCAGTACTTC; CDR3aa: CSVTLAGGPETQYF
j_gene: TRBJ2-5; d_gene: TRBD1; v_gene: TRBV30; abundance: NA; CDR3nt: TGTACCTGGCGGAGGACAGGGGGGACCCAGTACTTC; CDR3aa: CTWRRTGGTQYF
j_gene: TRBJ2-3; d_gene: TRBD2; v_gene: TRBV10-3; abundance: NA; CDR3nt: TGTGCCATCATCGCCGGGAGGAATCCTGGCACAGATACGCAGTATTTT; CDR3aa: CAIIAGRNPGTDTQYF
j_gene: TRBJ2-1; d_gene: NA; v_gene: TRBV5-1; abundance: NA; CDR3nt: TGCGCCAGTCGGGACCAACCCTTCCCCTCCTACAATGAGCAGTTCTTC; CDR3aa: CASRDQPFPSYNEQFF
j_gene: TRBJ2-5; d_gene: TRBD2; v_gene: TRBV6-1; abundance: NA; CDR3nt: TGTGCCAGCAGTGAACGGCGGGGGGGCCGGGAGACCCAGTACTTC; CDR3aa: CASSERRGGRETQYF
j_gene: TRBJ1-5; d_gene: NA; v_gene: TRBV30; abundance: NA; CDR3nt: TGTGCCTGGAGTGTCCCCGGACAGCCCCAGCATTTT; CDR3aa: CAWSVPGQPQHF
j_gene: TRBJ2-7; d_gene: NA; v_gene: TRBV30; abundance: NA; CDR3nt: TGTGCCTGGGGTTGGACAGCCTACGAGCAGTACTTC; CDR3aa: CAWGWTAYEQYF
j_gene: TRBJ2-7; d_gene: TRBD2; v_gene: TRBV29-1; abundance: NA; CDR3nt: TGCAGCGTTGGAGCGGGGGGGCCCAGCGAGCAGTACTTC; CDR3aa: CSVGAGGPSEQYF
j_gene: TRBJ2-7; d_gene: NA; v_gene: TRBV29-1; abundance: few; CDR3nt: TGCAGCGTTGTGGGTCAGTACTCCTACGAGCAGTACTTC; CDR3aa: CSVVGQYSYEQYF
j_gene: TRBJ2-3; d_gene: TRBD2; v_gene: TRBV9; abundance: NA; CDR3nt: TGTGCCAGCAGCGTAGACCGGGGGGGCACAGATACGCAGTATTTT; CDR3aa: CASSVDRGGTDTQYF
j_gene: TRBJ2-1; d_gene: NA; v_gene: TRBV27; abundance: NA; CDR3nt: TGTGCCAGCAGTTTAAGCAGGGAGAATGAGCAGTTCTTC; CDR3aa: CASSLSRENEQFF
j_gene: TRBJ1-6; d_gene: NA; v_gene: TRBV18; abundance: few; CDR3nt: TGTGCCAGCTCACCCCTGTTGGTTACCTGGGATTCACCCCTCCACTTT; CDR3aa: CASSPLLVTWDSPLHF
j_gene: TRBJ1-5; d_gene: TRBD1; v_gene: TRBV2; abundance: NA; CDR3nt: TGTGCCAGCAGTGAAGACAGGGGGCTGGGTCAGCCCCAGCATTTT; CDR3aa: CASSEDRGLGQPQHF